This T cell receptor (beta chain) was recovered during a study of glioma-infiltrating T cells after dendritic cell vaccination. Study-wide context: Samples are from glioblastoma patients in Phase I and II dendritic cell vaccine trials. Autologous tumor lysate was loaded overnight onto monocyte-derived dendritic cells grown 6 to 7 days with IL-4 and GM-CSF.

As for time point: after dendritic cell vaccination, including at tumor progression/relapse. Study conclusions and caveats: The cohort had few patients with full blood and tumor sets.

This clone was seen only once. As yet, its antigen is unknown. Deletions cut 4 bases from V and 4 bases from J, with 16 bases between. There are 15 residues in the CDR3. Germline V gene lookup returns CDR1 LNHDA and CDR2 SQIVND (reference sequence). The primer mix had 60 V beta and 13 J beta primers. Some clones are missing from TCRdb's copy, which holds only in-frame ones; the method was immunoSEQ multiplex PCR. The table shows approximately 93,000 clones, with 85% occurring only once. This TCR derives from a human donor with glioblastoma. Sequencing was performed on blood, taken after dendritic cell vaccination. The chain combines TRBV19 with TRBJ1-2; a possible D gene is TRBD1 (6 bases). The CDR3 region has the DNA TGTGCCAGTAGTAGCAGAGACAGGTTGGCCTATGGCTACACCTTC. Its protein is CASSSRDRLAYGYTF.